Shown below are 2 T cell receptor beta chains from a single sample sequenced in a study of blood T cell repertoires in COVID-19. Libraries were prepared by immunoSEQ multiplex PCR; TCRdb keeps only in-frame clonotypes and omits some of them. The table shows approximately 140,000 clones, with 65% to 90% occurring only once. Sequencing used PBMCs or T cells enriched from blood (not recorded which). These receptor sequences come from a woman between 45 and 65 years old who had recovered from COVID-19.

This chain connects TRBV5-1 to TRBJ2-7, with a tentative D call TRBD2 (5 bases). The germline CDR1 and CDR2 sequences are SGHRS and YFSETQ. CDR3 size: 15 residues. Trimming removed 0 bases from V and 5 bases from J, with 15 bases in between. CDR3 in DNA: TGCGCCAGCAGCTTGGTAGGGAGCTTAAGCGACGAGCAGTACTTC. Amino acid sequence: CASSLVGSLSDEQYF.

The chain has TRBV24-1 and TRBJ1-5; 8 bases are shared with TRBD1. The J segment lost 4 bases and the V segment lost 4 bases, leaving 8 bases of the junction unmatched. CDR1 KGHDR and CDR2 SFDVKD come from the germline V gene. This CDR3 has 16 amino acids. The CDR3 is CATSEPMDRVNQPQHF. CDR3 DNA: TGTGCCACCAGTGAACCGATGGACAGGGTAAATCAGCCCCAGCATTTT.